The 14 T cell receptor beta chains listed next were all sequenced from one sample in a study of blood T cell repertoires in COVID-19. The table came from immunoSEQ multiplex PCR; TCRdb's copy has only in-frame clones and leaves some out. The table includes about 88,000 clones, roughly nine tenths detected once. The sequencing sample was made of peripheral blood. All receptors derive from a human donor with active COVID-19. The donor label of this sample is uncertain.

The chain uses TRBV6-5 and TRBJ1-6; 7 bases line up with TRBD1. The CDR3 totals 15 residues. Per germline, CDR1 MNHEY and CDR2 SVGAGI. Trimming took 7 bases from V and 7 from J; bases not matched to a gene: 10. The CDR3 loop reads CASKVGDSVNSPLHF. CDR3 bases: TGTGCCAGCAAAGTCGGGGACAGCGTAAATTCACCCCTCCACTTT.

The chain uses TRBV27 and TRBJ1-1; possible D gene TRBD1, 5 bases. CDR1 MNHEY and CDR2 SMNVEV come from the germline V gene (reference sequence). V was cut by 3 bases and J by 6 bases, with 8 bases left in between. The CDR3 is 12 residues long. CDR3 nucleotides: TGTGCCAGCAGTTTTGGAGGGGCTGAAGCTTTCTTT. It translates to CASSFGGAEAFF.

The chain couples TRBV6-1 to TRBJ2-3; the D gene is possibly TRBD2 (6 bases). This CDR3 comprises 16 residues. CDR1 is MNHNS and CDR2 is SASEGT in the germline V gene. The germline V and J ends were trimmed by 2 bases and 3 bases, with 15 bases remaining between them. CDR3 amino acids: CASSERGGAKTDTQYF. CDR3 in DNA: TGTGCCAGCAGTGAACGAGGCGGGGCCAAGACAGATACGCAGTATTTT.

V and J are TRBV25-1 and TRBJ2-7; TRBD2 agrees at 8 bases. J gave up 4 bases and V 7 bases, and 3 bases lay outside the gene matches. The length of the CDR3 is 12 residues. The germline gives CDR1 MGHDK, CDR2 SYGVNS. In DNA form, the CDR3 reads TGTGCCAGCATCGGGGGGGGGTACGAGCAGTACTTC. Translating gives CASIGGGYEQYF.

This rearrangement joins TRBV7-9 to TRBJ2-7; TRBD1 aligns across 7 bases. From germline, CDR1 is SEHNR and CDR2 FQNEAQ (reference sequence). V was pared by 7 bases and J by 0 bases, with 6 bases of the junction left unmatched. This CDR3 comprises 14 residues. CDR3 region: CASTSGDSSYEQYF. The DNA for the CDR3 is TGTGCCAGCACCTCTGGGGACAGCTCCTACGAGCAGTACTTC.

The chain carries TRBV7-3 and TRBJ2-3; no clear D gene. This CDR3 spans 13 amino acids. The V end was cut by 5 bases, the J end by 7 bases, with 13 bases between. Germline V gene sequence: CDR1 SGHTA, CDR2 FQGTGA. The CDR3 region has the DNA TGTGCCAGCAGCCGCGACCTAGAATATACGCAGTATTTT. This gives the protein CASSRDLEYTQYF.

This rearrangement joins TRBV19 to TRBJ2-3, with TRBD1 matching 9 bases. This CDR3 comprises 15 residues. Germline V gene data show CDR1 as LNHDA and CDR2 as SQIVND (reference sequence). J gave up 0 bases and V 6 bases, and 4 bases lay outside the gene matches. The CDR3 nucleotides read TGTGCCAGTAGGGACAGGGGCCAGAGCACAGATACGCAGTATTTT. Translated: CASRDRGQSTDTQYF. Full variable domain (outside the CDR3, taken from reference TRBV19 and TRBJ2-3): DGGITQSPKYLFRKEGQNVTLSCEQNLNHDAMYWYRQDPGQGLRLIYYSQIVNDFQKGDIAEGYSVSREKKESFPLTVTSAQKNPTAFYLCASRDRGQSTDTQYFGPGTRLTVL.

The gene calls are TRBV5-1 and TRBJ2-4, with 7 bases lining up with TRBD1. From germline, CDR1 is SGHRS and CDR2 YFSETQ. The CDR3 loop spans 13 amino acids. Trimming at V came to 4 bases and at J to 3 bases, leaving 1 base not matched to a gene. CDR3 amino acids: CASSGDSKNIQYF. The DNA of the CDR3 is TGCGCCAGCAGCGGGGACAGCAAAAACATTCAGTACTTC.

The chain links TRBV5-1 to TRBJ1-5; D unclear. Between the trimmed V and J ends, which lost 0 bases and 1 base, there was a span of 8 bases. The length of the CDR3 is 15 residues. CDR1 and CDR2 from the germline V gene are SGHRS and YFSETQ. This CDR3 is CASSLGPESNQPQHF. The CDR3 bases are TGCGCCAGCAGCTTGGGGCCGGAGAGCAATCAGCCCCAGCATTTT.

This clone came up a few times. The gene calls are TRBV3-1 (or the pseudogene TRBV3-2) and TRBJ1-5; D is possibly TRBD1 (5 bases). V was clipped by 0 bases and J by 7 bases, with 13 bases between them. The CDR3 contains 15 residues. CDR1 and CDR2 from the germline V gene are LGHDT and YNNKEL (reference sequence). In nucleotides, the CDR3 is TGTGCCAGCAGCCAAGATGCGGGGGTATGGCAGCCCCAGCATTTT. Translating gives CASSQDAGVWQPQHF.

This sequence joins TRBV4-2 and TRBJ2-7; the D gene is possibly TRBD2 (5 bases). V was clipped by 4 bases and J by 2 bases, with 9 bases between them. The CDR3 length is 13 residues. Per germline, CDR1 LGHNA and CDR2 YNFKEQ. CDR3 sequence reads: CASSRVGAYEQYF. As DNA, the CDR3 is TGTGCCAGCAGCCGGGTGGGAGCCTACGAGCAGTACTTC.

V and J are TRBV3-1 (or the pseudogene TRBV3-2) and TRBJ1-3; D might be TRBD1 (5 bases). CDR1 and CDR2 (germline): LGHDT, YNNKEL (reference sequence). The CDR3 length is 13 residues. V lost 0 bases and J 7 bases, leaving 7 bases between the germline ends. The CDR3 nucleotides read TGTGCCAGCAGCCAAGATCGGGGGAACACCATATATTTT. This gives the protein CASSQDRGNTIYF.

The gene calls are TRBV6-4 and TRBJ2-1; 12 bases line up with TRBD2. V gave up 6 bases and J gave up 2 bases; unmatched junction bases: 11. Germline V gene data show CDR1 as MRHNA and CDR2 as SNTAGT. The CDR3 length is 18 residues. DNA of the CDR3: TGTGCCAGCAGGAGACTAGCGGGGGCCCAATATACCTACAATGAGCAGTTCTTC. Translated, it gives CASRRLAGAQYTYNEQFF.

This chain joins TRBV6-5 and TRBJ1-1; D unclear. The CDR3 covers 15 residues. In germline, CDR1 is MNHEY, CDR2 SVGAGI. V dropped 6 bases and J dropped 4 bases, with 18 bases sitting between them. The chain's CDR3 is CASRPVMGEGTEAFF. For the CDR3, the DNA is TGTGCCAGCAGGCCGGTGATGGGCGAAGGCACTGAAGCTTTCTTT.